The 19 T cell receptor beta chains given below trace back to one sample, sequenced in a study of blood T cells in healthy people across ages. A second PCR, run for roughly 7 to 12 cycles, used a sample-barcoded 5' primer plus a J-beta primer mix. TCRdb re-analysed the 5' RACE reads in MiXCR, keeping a single row per CDR3 protein. Of under 800,000 distinct CDR3 sequences listed, roughly two fifths were seen once; the top ten hold 20% to 25%. Sequenced material: blood. The receptors derive from a woman in her fifties or sixties in good health.

The chain links TRBV4-2 to TRBJ2-5; 7 bases are a match to TRBD2. In germline, CDR1 is LGHNA, CDR2 YNFKEQ. This CDR3 is built from 15 residues. V trimming: 6 bases; J trimming: 0 bases; junction bases outside the gene matches: 7. Written as DNA, the CDR3 is TGTGCCAGCAGAAAGATGGGGGGGGACCAAGAGACCCAGTACTTC. This translates into CASRKMGGDQETQYF.

The chain recombines TRBV7-3 with TRBJ2-1, with 7 positions matching TRBD1. From germline, CDR1 is SGHTA and CDR2 FQGTGA. With 5 bases clipped from V and 5 bases from J, the junction kept 6 bases outside the gene matches. CDR3 size: 14 residues. The CDR3 nucleotides are TGTGCCAGCAGCCGTAGGGGGCTGGACAATGAGCAGTTCTTC. Its translation is CASSRRGLDNEQFF.

The genes are TRBV12-3 or TRBV12-4 and TRBJ2-6, with D perhaps matching TRBD1 or TRBD2 (5 bases each). V shed 3 bases and J shed 2 bases, with 14 bases lying between them. CDR3 size: 17 residues. The CDR3, as DNA: TGTGCCAGCAGTTTTGCTGGGGGTGGTACTGGGGCCAACGTCCTGACTTTC. The encoded protein is CASSFAGGGTGANVLTF.

This clonotype turned up a few times. The DNA of the CDR3 is TGTGCCAGCAGCCAAGGCCATTCTGAGCAGTTCTTC. Amino acids: CASSQGHSEQFF. V is TRBV14 and J is TRBJ2-1; no clear D. Germline V gene lookup returns CDR1 SGHDN and CDR2 FVKESK. The CDR3 sequence is 12 residues long. Deletions cut 1 base from V and 9 bases from J, with 7 bases between. Drawing the rest from reference TRBV14 and TRBJ2-1, the complete variable domain is EAGVTQFPSHSVIEKGQTVTLRCDPISGHDNLYWYRRVMGKEIKFLLHFVKESKQDESGMPNNRFLAERTGGTYSTLKVQPAELEDSGVYFCASSQGHSEQFFGPGTRLTVL.

The chain carries TRBV11-1 and TRBJ2-1, with TRBD1 identical over 7 bases. In germline, CDR1 is SGHAT, CDR2 FQDESV (reference sequence). V trimming: 5 bases; J trimming: 3 bases; junction bases outside the gene matches: 4. The CDR3 runs to 14 residues. Written as DNA, the CDR3 is TGTGCCAGCAGCATCCGGGACAGCTACAATGAGCAGTTCTTC. Its protein is CASSIRDSYNEQFF. The entire variable domain, with the rest obtained from reference TRBV11-1 and TRBJ2-1, is as follows: EAEVAQSPRYKITEKSQAVAFWCDPISGHATLYWYRQILGQGPELLVQFQDESVVDDSQLPKDRFSAERLKGVDSTLKIQPAELGDSAMYLCASSIRDSYNEQFFGPGTRLTVL.

V is TRBV9 and J is TRBJ2-1, with 13 nucleotides matching TRBD2. The CDR3 is 19 amino acids. The junction had 8 bases not matched to a gene; V was cut back by 2 bases and J by 0 bases. Germline V CDR1 and CDR2: SGDLS, YYNGEE. CDR3 protein: CASSVRGTSGADSYNEQFF. The DNA of the CDR3 is TGTGCCAGCAGCGTTCGTGGGACTAGCGGGGCCGACTCCTACAATGAGCAGTTCTTC.

This clonotype was seen only a few times. The genes are TRBV20-1 and TRBJ2-1, with D uncertain. Trimming pared 3 bases from V and 4 bases from J, leaving 7 bases between. The CDR3 runs 12 residues. Germline CDR1 DFQATT, CDR2 SNEGSKA (reference sequence). CDR3 in DNA: TGCAGTGCTAGCCTGGGTTACAATGAGCAGTTCTTC. The encoded protein is CSASLGYNEQFF.

The chain employs TRBV6-2 or TRBV6-3 and TRBJ2-1, with 10 bases matching TRBD1. Germline trimming cut 7 bases from V and 1 base from J; bases unmatched to any gene: 10. The CDR3 length is 17 residues. Germline V gives CDR1 MNHEY, CDR2 SVGEGT. The CDR3 DNA sequence: TGTGCCAGCAAAAACCGGGACAGGGGAGTTTCCTACAATGAGCAGTTCTTC. This translates into CASKNRDRGVSYNEQFF.

Many counts were recorded for this clonotype. V usage is TRBV7-2 and J usage is TRBJ2-3; 10 positions match TRBD2. Germline-derived CDR1 and CDR2 are SGHTA and FQGNSA. CDR3 length: 14 residues. The ends lost 3 bases at V and 4 bases at J; junction bases unmatched: 1. The CDR3 DNA reads TGTGCCAGCAGCTTGGGGACTAGCGCAGATACGCAGTATTTT. Protein product: CASSLGTSADTQYF.

V is TRBV6-1 and J is TRBJ2-6; 7 nucleotides align to TRBD1. The CDR3 is made up of 18 amino acids. Unmatched junction bases numbered 11, after V lost 3 bases and J lost 3 bases. Germline V CDR1 and CDR2: MNHNS, SASEGT. The CDR3, as DNA: TGTGCCAGCAGTGACCTGACAGGGAATTTTTTTGGGGCCAACGTCCTGACTTTC. Encoded protein: CASSDLTGNFFGANVLTF.

The chain is built from TRBV7-9 and TRBJ2-3; 7 positions agree with TRBD1. J gave up 1 base and V 4 bases, and 8 bases lay outside the gene matches. The CDR3 consists of 16 residues. Per germline, CDR1 SEHNR and CDR2 FQNEAQ (reference sequence). The CDR3: CASSSMTGPGTDTQYF. The CDR3 DNA is TGTGCCAGCAGCTCGATGACAGGGCCTGGCACAGATACGCAGTATTTT.

Of note for this clonotype: One base away lies a much larger clone, so this may be a sequencing read error. V is TRBV6-2 or TRBV6-3 and J is TRBJ1-2; 7 nucleotides line up with TRBD1. Losses at the gene ends were 5 bases for V and 3 bases for J; bases not matched to a gene: 15. CDR3 size: 17 residues. From germline, CDR1 is MNHEY and CDR2 SVGEGT. CDR3 amino acids: CASSPHAGTEKDYGYTF. CDR3 coding DNA: TGTGCCAGCAGTCCCCACGCCGGGACAGAGAAAGACTATGGCTACACCTTC.

The genes are TRBV5-1 and TRBJ1-5; no clear D. The CDR3 length is 13 residues. The germline V gene encodes CDR1 SGHRS and CDR2 YFSETQ. The germline V and J ends were trimmed by 0 bases and 5 bases, with 6 bases remaining between them. CDR3 bases: TGCGCCAGCAGCTTGGAGAGGGATCAGCCCCAGCATTTT. This translates into CASSLERDQPQHF.

The chain couples TRBV5-5 to TRBJ1-2; D possibly corresponds to TRBD1 (5 bases). V lost 4 bases and J 5 bases, leaving 21 bases between the germline ends. Germline CDR1 SGHKS, CDR2 YYEKEE (reference sequence). The CDR3 length is 16 residues. CDR3 nucleotide sequence: TGTGCCAGCAGCGCGGACCCAGGGACTGTAACTTATGGCTACACCTTC. Encoded protein: CASSADPGTVTYGYTF.

This clonotype was counted a single time. The chain joins TRBV29-1 to TRBJ1-4; D perhaps matches TRBD1 (5 bases). The CDR3 is 14 residues long. Germline CDR1 is SQVTM and CDR2 is ANQGSEA. In DNA, the CDR3 is TGCGGCACCGGTTCAGGGTATAATAATGAAAAACTGTTTTTT. It codes for CGTGSGYNNEKLFF.

The chain employs TRBV28 and TRBJ2-5, with D unresolved. The germline V gene encodes CDR1 MDHEN and CDR2 SYDVKM. The ends were cut back, 2 bases at V and 3 bases at J, with 4 bases in the middle. The CDR3 extends over 12 amino acids. CDR3: CASSLQKETQYF. Here the CDR3 DNA reads TGTGCCAGCAGTTTACAGAAAGAGACCCAGTACTTC.

This clonotype was counted a few times. This chain joins TRBV5-5 and TRBJ2-7, with 12 nucleotides matching TRBD1. The CDR3 is 14 amino acids. V was pared by 3 bases and J by 9 bases, with 7 bases of the junction left unmatched. Germline V gives CDR1 SGHKS, CDR2 YYEKEE (reference sequence). The CDR3 sequence is CASSSGTGGSGQYF. CDR3 DNA: TGTGCCAGCAGCTCCGGGACAGGGGGCTCCGGGCAGTACTTC.

The genes are TRBV7-2 and TRBJ2-3, with 14 positions matching TRBD2. The germline CDR1 and CDR2 sequences are SGHTA and FQGNSA. Trimming at V came to 3 bases and at J to 10 bases, leaving 9 bases not matched to a gene. This CDR3 has 16 residues. The CDR3 DNA is TGTGCCAGCAGCTTCGATGGGACTAGCGGGAGTCCGGCGCAGTATTTT. This encodes CASSFDGTSGSPAQYF.

The chain employs TRBV10-3 and TRBJ1-2; unclear D gene. Trimming pared 0 bases from V and 2 bases from J, leaving 13 bases between. The germline gives CDR1 ENHRY, CDR2 SYGVKD. CDR3 size: 16 residues. The CDR3 coding sequence is TGTGCCATCAGTGAGTCCCCAGACAAAATAAACTATGGCTACACCTTC. Translating gives CAISESPDKINYGYTF.